This T cell receptor (beta chain) is from a study of shared clonotypes between healthy human individuals. Study conclusions and caveats: The study's rarefaction showed incomplete sorted-subset sequencing despite large depth.

The V gene's germline CDR1 is SEHNR and CDR2 FQNEAQ (reference sequence). CDR3 length: 15 amino acids. Losses at the gene ends were 6 bases for V and 1 base for J; bases not matched to a gene: 8. A word on this clone: The antigen is unknown.

TCRdb's table, derived via immunoSEQ multiplex PCR, lists solely in-frame clones and lacks some. The repertoire holds approximately 2.4 million clones, with around 95% as singletons. The receptor's source is a man aged 18 to 29 in good health. The chain links TRBV7-9 to TRBJ1-1, with 7 bases matching TRBD1. The sequenced sample was naive CD4+ T cells sorted from blood. The subset is: CD45RA+ positively selected. The CDR3 loop is CASSLARTGNTEAFF. CDR3 in DNA: TGTGCCAGCAGTCTAGCGCGGACAGGGAACACTGAAGCTTTCTTT.